Below, 2 T cell receptor beta chains from the same sample are listed, as sequenced in a study of cytomegalovirus exposure and HLA in healthy donors. Amplification used 60 Vbeta primers and 13 Jbeta primers. Sequenced by immunoSEQ multiplex PCR; TCRdb stores in-frame clones only, minus some. Among approximately 150,000 clones listed, roughly 65% were seen once. The sample consisted of PBMCs. These receptors were collected from a man in his fifties or sixties in good health and CMV-seronegative.

This clone was recorded only once. The chain combines TRBV7-9 with TRBJ1-4; 9 bases line up with TRBD1. The CDR3 is made up of 16 amino acids. V was pared by 5 bases and J by 1 base, with 5 bases of the junction left unmatched. Germline CDR1 and CDR2: SEHNR and FQNEAQ (reference sequence). CDR3 in amino acids: CASSTGQGLTNEKLFF. DNA of the CDR3: TGTGCCAGCAGCACCGGACAGGGGTTAACTAATGAAAAACTGTTTTTT.

The rearrangement uses TRBV29-1 and TRBJ1-1, with 7 bases fitting TRBD1. This CDR3 is built from 14 residues. After removal of 6 bases from V and 2 bases from J, the junction contained 9 bases not matched to a gene. CDR1 and CDR2 from the germline V gene are SQVTM and ANQGSEA. CDR3 protein: CSVQVTGENTEAFF. The CDR3 DNA follows: TGCAGCGTCCAAGTTACAGGGGAAAACACTGAAGCTTTCTTT.